The 2 T cell receptor beta chains below come from one sample, sequenced in a study of blood T cell repertoires in COVID-19. Clones were read by immunoSEQ multiplex PCR, and TCRdb kept only the in-frame ones, dropping some. The sample lists 150,000 to 200,000 clones, approximately 90% occurring once. The sample was peripheral blood. The receptors here all came from a woman aged 45-59 years with acute or convalescent COVID-19.

The chain uses TRBV5-1 and TRBJ1-6; TRBD1 agrees at 7 bases. This CDR3 spans 14 amino acids. V lost 4 bases to trimming and J lost 7 bases; unmatched junction nucleotides: 5. The germline V gene encodes CDR1 SGHRS and CDR2 YFSETQ. CDR3 bases: TGCGCCAGCAGCCCTGGACAGGCGAATTCACCCCTCCACTTT. It translates to CASSPGQANSPLHF.

The chain recombines TRBV6-5 with TRBJ1-3; 7 nucleotides agree with TRBD1. J was trimmed by 4 bases and V by 4 bases; bases with no gene match: 4. The CDR3 extends over 14 amino acids. Germline V lookup: CDR1 MNHEY, CDR2 SVGAGI. CDR3 in amino acids: CASSFGQVGNTIYF. In nucleotides, the CDR3 is TGTGCCAGCAGTTTCGGACAGGTCGGAAACACCATATATTTT.